This T cell receptor (beta chain) was profiled in a study of blood T cell repertoires in COVID-19. Study as a whole: Collection of acute and convalescent COVID-19 samples took place in the United States, Italy and Spain. PBMCs, B-cell-depleted T cells, or T cells provided the cDNA or gDNA that made up the material.

Only in-frame clones appear in the TCRdb table, and some are missing; sequencing was by immunoSEQ multiplex PCR. This repertoire shows fewer than 350,000 clones, about 86% found once; its top ten account for 4% to 5%. Residents of about two dozen US areas, aged roughly 18 to 89 years, made up the participants. Assignments of participants to cohorts depended upon their own reported clinical history. The ends lost 4 bases at V and 4 bases at J; junction bases unmatched: 8. The CDR3 is 15 amino acids. Per germline, CDR1 SGHNT and CDR2 YYREEE (reference sequence). This rearrangement joins TRBV5-4 to TRBJ1-2, with TRBD1 matching over 9 bases. The sequenced material came from PBMCs or T cells enriched from blood (not recorded which). The source of this sequence is a woman aged 40 to 55 with acute COVID-19. CDR3 DNA: TGTGCCAGCAGCCCGATCGACAGGGGGGGCTATGGCTACACCTTC. Its translation is CASSPIDRGGYGYTF.